A selection of T cell receptor beta chains follows, all from one sample in a study of shared clonotypes between healthy human individuals. Sequenced by immunoSEQ multiplex PCR; TCRdb stores in-frame clones only, minus some. The table includes about 590,000 clones, just under 97% detected once. Sequences were obtained from naive CD8+ T cells sorted from blood. These receptors were obtained from a woman under 40 in good health. The CDR3 runs from the conserved cysteine through the conserved F or W. Fields, in order: J gene, D gene, clone size, V gene, CDR3 DNA, CDR3 protein. A D gene is named only where the DNA matches it firmly. Clone size is given for some rows only: seen once, a few or many times, or a class if the clone is expanded.

TRBJ2-3 - - TRBV18 TGTGCCAGCTCACCAGGTTTCAGGGACGCAGATACGCAGTATTTT CASSPGFRDADTQYF
TRBJ2-7 - - TRBV28 TGTGCCAGCAGTTTCAGGGACAACCTCTACGAGCAGTACTTC CASSFRDNLYEQYF
TRBJ2-1 - - TRBV11-2 TGTGCCAGCAGCCGGACCAATGAGCAGTTCTTC CASSRTNEQFF
TRBJ2-7 TRBD2 - TRBV14 TGTGCCAGCAGCCGGTCGGGAGGAATCGAGCAGTACTTC CASSRSGGIEQYF
TRBJ2-5 TRBD2 - TRBV15 TGTGCCACCAGCAGAGATTTTCTTTTACGGGAGGGGGAAGAGACCCAGTACTTC CATSRDFLLREGEETQYF
TRBJ2-5 TRBD1 - TRBV5-4 TGTGCCAGCAGCGGGGGACAGGTGGAGACCCAGTACTTC CASSGGQVETQYF
TRBJ2-3 - - TRBV13 TGTGCCAGCAGCCCTACTAAAGATACGCAGTATTTT CASSPTKDTQYF
TRBJ1-1 - - TRBV28 TGTGCCAGCAGTTACCTGTCAGGGCTAAACACTGAAGCTTTCTTT CASSYLSGLNTEAFF
TRBJ2-1 TRBD2 - TRBV9 TGTGCCAGCCTCGGACTAGCGGGAGATGAGCAGTTCTTC CASLGLAGDEQFF
TRBJ1-1 TRBD1 - TRBV6-6 TGTGCCAGCAGACACAGGGGGGGGGCTGGGAACACTGAAGCTTTCTTT CASRHRGGAGNTEAFF
TRBJ2-1 - - TRBV15 TGTGCCACCAAGGTCCAGGCCTCCTACAATGAGCAGTTCTTC CATKVQASYNEQFF
TRBJ1-1 - - TRBV7-8 TGTGCCAGCAGCTCGCCGCCCGAGGGGAGCACTGAAGCTTTCTTT CASSSPPEGSTEAFF
TRBJ2-3 TRBD2 once TRBV28 TGTGCCAGCCAACATACCCTAGCGGGTATATCGGATACGCAGTATTTT CASQHTLAGISDTQYF
TRBJ2-7 TRBD2 - TRBV13 TGTGCCAGCAGCCCACTAGCGGGAGGGCCAGGGGGGAGGGACGAGCAGTACTTC CASSPLAGGPGGRDEQYF
TRBJ2-5 - once TRBV6-5 TGTGCCAGCAGTTACCGGGGTTGGCGAGAGACCCAGTACTTC CASSYRGWRETQYF
TRBJ2-1 - once TRBV27 TGTGCCAGCAGTGAGCGGCTCACCTACAATGAGCAGTTCTTC CASSERLTYNEQFF
TRBJ2-7 - - TRBV27 TGTGCCAGCGGCCCGACGATCGTCAAGGGGCCCTACGAGCAGTACTTC CASGPTIVKGPYEQYF
TRBJ2-1 TRBD2 - TRBV9 TGTGCCAGCAGCGCGGGACTAGCGGAAGCCTACAATGAGCAGTTCTTC CASSAGLAEAYNEQFF
TRBJ2-5 - once TRBV14 TGTGCCAGCAGCCAGGACCATACACAAGAGACCCAGTACTTC CASSQDHTQETQYF
TRBJ2-7 - - TRBV19 TGTGCCAGTAGTGAAGGGACATCCTACGAGCAGTACTTC CASSEGTSYEQYF
TRBJ2-1 TRBD2 - TRBV19 TGTGCCAGTAGTATAGCTCGGACTAGTCTTTACAATGAGCAGTTCTTC CASSIARTSLYNEQFF
TRBJ2-7 TRBD1 - TRBV7-9 TGTGCCAGCAGCATCATGTCAGGGACAGGGGGTTTCGAGCAGTACTTC CASSIMSGTGGFEQYF
TRBJ2-1 TRBD2 once TRBV27 TGTGCCAGCAGCCCCATCAGCGGGAGTGGCTACAATGAGCAGTTCTTC CASSPISGSGYNEQFF
TRBJ2-1 - once TRBV20-1 TGCAGTGCAAGACTAGTTGGTGAGCAGTTCTTC CSARLVGEQFF
TRBJ2-7 - - TRBV11-2 TGTGCCAGCAGCCTCTATCTTGGGACTGTCTACGAGCAGTACTTC CASSLYLGTVYEQYF
TRBJ1-5 - - TRBV16 TGTGCCAGCAGCCCAAAGGCAGCCGCAAGCAATCAGCCCCAGCATTTT CASSPKAAASNQPQHF
TRBJ2-7 TRBD2 - TRBV13 TGTGCCAGCAGCCCCCGGGTTAGCGGGAGGGCCTACGAGCAGTACTTC CASSPRVSGRAYEQYF
TRBJ2-2 - - TRBV9 TGTGCCAGCAGCGCATCCTACCTCACCGGGGAGCTGTTTTTT CASSASYLTGELFF
TRBJ2-7 - - TRBV4-2 TGTGCCAGCAGCCAAGAGGCGGCTACCTACGAGCAGTACTTC CASSQEAATYEQYF
TRBJ2-2 TRBD2 - TRBV7-9 TGTGCCAGCAGCTTTGATTATAGCGGGAGAGATACCGGGGAGCTGTTTTTT CASSFDYSGRDTGELFF
TRBJ2-1 - once TRBV11-2 TGTGCCAGCAGCTTAGATCTGGTAGAGCAGTTCTTC CASSLDLVEQFF
TRBJ1-2 - - TRBV19 TGTGCCAGTAGTATGAGACAGGAGGGCTATGGCTACACCTTC CASSMRQEGYGYTF
TRBJ2-2 TRBD2 - TRBV29-1 TGCAGCGTTGAGTTATCACTAGCGGGGGCGAACACCGGGGAGCTGTTTTTT CSVELSLAGANTGELFF
TRBJ2-7 - - TRBV7-9 TGTGCCAGCAGCCCAGACCGGGACACGAACTACGAGCAGTACTTC CASSPDRDTNYEQYF
TRBJ2-7 - - TRBV19 TGTCTCCGGGACAGGGGACTAGCGAAATACGAGCAGTACTTC CLRDRGLAKYEQYF
TRBJ1-1 - - TRBV5-8 TGTGCCAGCAGCTTGGGAGACAAGGGAGCTTTCTTT CASSLGDKGAFF
TRBJ2-3 - once TRBV5-4 TGTGCCAGCAGCTTGGGTGGCGCTTATACGCAGTATTTT CASSLGGAYTQYF
TRBJ2-2 - - TRBV14 TGTGCCAGCAGCCATTACTGGGGCGACACCGGGGAGCTGTTTTTT CASSHYWGDTGELFF
TRBJ2-7 - - TRBV4-1 TGCGCCAGCAGCCAGGAGGGGCGCCGGTACGAGCAGTACTTC CASSQEGRRYEQYF
TRBJ1-2 - - TRBV25-1 TGTGCCACCAAGGACGGAGGCTATGGCTACACCTTC CATKDGGYGYTF
TRBJ2-1 - - TRBV9 TGTGCCAGCAGCGCCCAAAGGACGGTTCACAATGAGCAGTTCTTC CASSAQRTVHNEQFF
TRBJ1-1 - once TRBV29-1 TGCAGCGTTGAAGATCGGCAGGGGCTAGTGAACACTGAAGCTTTCTTT CSVEDRQGLVNTEAFF
TRBJ2-5 - - TRBV4-2 TGTGCCAGCAGCCAAGAAAGGTACGGCGGTCAAGTCCAAGAGACCCAGTACTTC CASSQERYGGQVQETQYF
TRBJ2-3 TRBD2 - TRBV27 TGTGCCACCTCCGGGACTAGCGGGAGAGGGGGCACAGATACGCAGTATTTT CATSGTSGRGGTDTQYF
TRBJ2-1 TRBD1 - TRBV28 TGTGCCAGCAGCCTTCGACTTACCGGGACAGGGGGCTACAATGAGCAGTTCTTC CASSLRLTGTGGYNEQFF
TRBJ1-2 - - TRBV30 TGTGCCTGGCACGACGGGGGGCCCTATGGCTACACCTTC CAWHDGGPYGYTF
TRBJ2-3 - - TRBV25-1 TGTGCCAGCAGTGAATCTAATGGAGATACGCAGTATTTT CASSESNGDTQYF
TRBJ2-5 - few TRBV5-4 TGTGCCAGCAGCTTCGAAAGTCAAGAGACCCAGTACTTC CASSFESQETQYF
TRBJ2-2 - - TRBV6-5 TGTGCCAGCAGTTACTCGGCCCTGGGGACCGGGGAGCTGTTTTTT CASSYSALGTGELFF
TRBJ1-5 - - TRBV27 TGTGCCAGCAGGGGGCAGGGTATTCAGCCCCAGCATTTT CASRGQGIQPQHF